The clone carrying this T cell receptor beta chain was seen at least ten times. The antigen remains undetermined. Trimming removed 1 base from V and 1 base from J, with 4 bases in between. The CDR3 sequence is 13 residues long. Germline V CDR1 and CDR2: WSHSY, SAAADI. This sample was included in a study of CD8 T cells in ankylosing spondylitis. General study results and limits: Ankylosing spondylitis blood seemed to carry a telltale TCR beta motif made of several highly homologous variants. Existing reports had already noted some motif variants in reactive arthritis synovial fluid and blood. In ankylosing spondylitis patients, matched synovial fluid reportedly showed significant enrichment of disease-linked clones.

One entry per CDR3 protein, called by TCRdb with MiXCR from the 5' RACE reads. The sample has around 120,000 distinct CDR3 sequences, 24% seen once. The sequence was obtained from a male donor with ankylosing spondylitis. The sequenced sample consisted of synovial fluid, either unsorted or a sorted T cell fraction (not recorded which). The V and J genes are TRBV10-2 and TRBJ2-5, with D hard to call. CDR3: CASSEFRQETQYF. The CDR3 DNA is TGCGCCAGCAGTGAGTTTCGCCAAGAGACCCAGTACTTC.